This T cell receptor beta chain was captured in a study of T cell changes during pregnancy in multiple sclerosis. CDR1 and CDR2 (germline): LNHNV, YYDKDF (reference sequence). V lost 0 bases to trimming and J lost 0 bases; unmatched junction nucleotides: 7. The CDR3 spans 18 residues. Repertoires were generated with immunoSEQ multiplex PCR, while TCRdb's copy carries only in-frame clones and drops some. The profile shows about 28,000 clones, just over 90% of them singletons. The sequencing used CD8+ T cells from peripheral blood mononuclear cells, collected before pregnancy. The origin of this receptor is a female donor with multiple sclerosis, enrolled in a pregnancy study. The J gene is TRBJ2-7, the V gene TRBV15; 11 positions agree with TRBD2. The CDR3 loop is CATSRDEVAGGSSYEQYF. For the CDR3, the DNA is TGTGCCACCAGCAGAGATGAGGTAGCGGGAGGGAGCTCCTACGAGCAGTACTTC. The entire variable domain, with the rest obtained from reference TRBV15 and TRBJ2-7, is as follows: DAMVIQNPRYQVTQFGKPVTLSCSQTLNHNVMYWYQQKSSQAPKLLFHYYDKDFNNEADTPDNFQSRRPNTSFCFLDIRSPGLGDTAMYLCATSRDEVAGGSSYEQYFGPGTRLTVT.